The 27 T cell receptor beta chains listed next were all sequenced from one sample in a study of blood T cell repertoires in COVID-19. Clones were read by immunoSEQ multiplex PCR, and TCRdb kept only the in-frame ones, dropping some. Of about 140,000 clones listed, about 78% were seen once; the top ten hold about 10%. Input material: peripheral blood. The receptors were sampled from a man aged 55 to 69 who had recovered from COVID-19.

The gene calls are TRBV11-1 and TRBJ2-1, with D possibly matching TRBD2 (6 bases). CDR1 and CDR2 from the germline V gene are SGHAT and FQDESV (reference sequence). This CDR3 region has 14 residues. Trimming took off 1 base at V and 7 bases at J, with 11 bases between the two ends. This chain's CDR3 is CASSLVQGGNEQFF. The DNA for the CDR3 is TGTGCCAGCAGCTTAGTTCAGGGAGGTAATGAGCAGTTCTTC.

The chain joins TRBV19 to TRBJ2-1; 9 bases are shared with TRBD1. The CDR3 is made up of 18 amino acids. The V gene end was trimmed by 4 bases and the J gene end by 2 bases; junction bases not matched to a gene: 12. Germline loops: CDR1 LNHDA, CDR2 SQIVND (reference sequence). The CDR3 DNA reads as TGTGCCAGTAGTAAATCGGGCGTGGGGACAGGGCCCTACAATGAGCAGTTCTTC. Its protein is CASSKSGVGTGPYNEQFF.

The chain joins TRBV24-1 to TRBJ2-7; D might be TRBD1 (6 bases). The CDR3 consists of 13 residues. Germline V lookup: CDR1 KGHDR, CDR2 SFDVKD. The V and J ends lost 4 bases and 3 bases respectively, with 9 bases between them. CDR3 protein: CATSDGTNYEQYF. CDR3 nucleotides: TGTGCCACCAGTGACGGGACAAACTACGAGCAGTACTTC.

This chain links TRBV7-2 with TRBJ2-5; 9 bases map to TRBD2. CDR3 length equals 17 residues. The trim removed 1 base at V and 4 bases at J, leaving 10 bases unmatched. CDR1 is SGHTA, CDR2 FQGNSA, per germline. The CDR3 DNA follows: TGTGCCAGCAGCTTAGTCAGCGGGGGGACTGCCCGAGAGACCCAGTACTTC. Translation: CASSLVSGGTARETQYF.

The rearrangement joins TRBV6-2 or TRBV6-3 to TRBJ2-7; tentative D call: TRBD2 (7 bases). Germline V gene data show CDR1 as MNHEY and CDR2 as SVGEGT. The V and J ends lost 5 bases and 6 bases respectively, with 23 bases between them. This CDR3 is 16 amino acids long. CDR3 nucleotides: TGTGCCAGCAGTGCACCCGGCCGGGGGGCAAAAATCGAGCAGTACTTC. Its protein product is CASSAPGRGAKIEQYF.

The chain is built from TRBV12-3 or TRBV12-4 and TRBJ2-7; weak D call: TRBD1 (6 bases). This CDR3 contains 12 residues. Deletions cut 4 bases from V and 7 bases from J, with 11 bases between. The CDR3 region has the DNA TGTGCCAGCAGTTCCGATGACAGGGAGCAGTACTTC. This encodes CASSSDDREQYF.

The chain uses TRBV9 and TRBJ1-2; D is perhaps TRBD1 (5 bases). Germline V gives CDR1 SGDLS, CDR2 YYNGEE. The CDR3 extends over 14 amino acids. Trimming left V 0 bases short and J 8 bases short, with 14 bases between. The CDR3 region is CASSVEGQGLGYTF. DNA of the CDR3: TGTGCCAGCAGCGTAGAAGGGCAGGGCTTAGGCTACACCTTC.

The rearrangement links TRBV30 to TRBJ1-4; D possibly corresponds to TRBD1 (6 bases). This CDR3 is built from 13 residues. Germline CDR1 is GTSNPN and CDR2 is SVGIG (reference sequence). Trimming cost V 2 bases and J 11 bases, with 15 bases left between them. CDR3: CAWSNGGRGKLFF. The CDR3 DNA is TGTGCCTGGAGTAACGGGGGGAGGGGGAAACTGTTTTTT.

The CDR3 bases are TGCGCCACTCGACCGCAGCCGGGGGTGGTCGTCAACACTGAAGCTTTCTTT. Its protein is CATRPQPGVVVNTEAFF. This sequence joins TRBV5-1 and TRBJ1-1, with D perhaps matching TRBD1 (5 bases). Germline V gene lookup returns CDR1 SGHRS and CDR2 YFSETQ. V was trimmed by 9 bases and J by 2 bases, leaving 26 bases between them. The CDR3 runs to 17 residues.

The genes are TRBV7-3 and TRBJ2-2, with 7 nucleotides matching TRBD2. The junction had 3 bases not matched to a gene; V was cut back by 2 bases and J by 0 bases. This CDR3 is built from 16 residues. Germline CDR1 SGHTA, CDR2 FQGTGA. CDR3 sequence reads: CASSLQLAANTGELFF. DNA for the CDR3: TGTGCCAGCAGCTTACAGCTAGCGGCGAACACCGGGGAGCTGTTTTTT.

The V call is TRBV2, the J call TRBJ2-1; a possible D gene is TRBD2 (5 bases). The CDR3 totals 12 residues. The ends were cut back, 7 bases at V and 8 bases at J, with 12 bases in the middle. From germline, CDR1 is SNHLY and CDR2 FYNNEI. CDR3 protein: CASNVALDEQFF. As DNA, the CDR3 is TGTGCCAGCAACGTAGCGTTGGATGAGCAGTTCTTC.

J is TRBJ1-5 and V is TRBV6-2 or TRBV6-3; D ambiguous. Deletions cut 4 bases from V and 6 bases from J, with 13 bases between. The CDR3 covers 14 residues. In germline, CDR1 is MNHEY, CDR2 SVGEGT. This CDR3 is CASSSPIPGQPQHF. Here the CDR3 DNA reads TGTGCCAGCAGTTCCCCTATCCCGGGTCAGCCCCAGCATTTT.

This clone was observed a handful of times. The rearrangement uses TRBV27 and TRBJ2-7; TRBD2 agrees at 9 bases. The CDR3 has 15 amino acids. Losses at the gene ends were 7 bases for V and 3 bases for J; bases not matched to a gene: 10. Germline V CDR1 and CDR2: MNHEY, SMNVEV (reference sequence). In nucleotides, the CDR3 is TGTGCCAGCACGAAAAAGGGACTAGCAATCTACGAGCAGTACTTC. It encodes CASTKKGLAIYEQYF.

This chain joins TRBV7-8 and TRBJ2-1; 14 bases match TRBD2. V dropped 6 bases and J dropped 7; count of bases not matched to a gene: 5. This CDR3 region has 15 residues. Germline V gives CDR1 SGHVS, CDR2 FQNEAQ. The CDR3: CASSPGLAGVNEQFF. As DNA, the CDR3 is TGTGCCAGCAGTCCGGGACTAGCGGGAGTAAATGAGCAGTTCTTC.

V and J are TRBV11-2 and TRBJ2-3; TRBD1 agrees at 7 bases. Germline V gene lookup returns CDR1 SGHAT and CDR2 FQNNGV. After removal of 4 bases from V and 4 bases from J, the junction contained 2 bases not matched to a gene. The CDR3 has 13 residues. The CDR3 loop is CASSYTGADTQYF. In DNA form, the CDR3 reads TGTGCCAGCAGCTATACAGGGGCAGATACGCAGTATTTT. Complete variable domain (other parts from reference TRBV11-2 and TRBJ2-3): EAGVAQSPRYKIIEKRQSVAFWCNPISGHATLYWYQQILGQGPKLLIQFQNNGVVDDSQLPKDRFSAERLKGVDSTLKIQPAKLEDSAVYLCASSYTGADTQYFGPGTRLTVL.

V and J are TRBV7-3 and TRBJ1-2, with 8 bases lining up with TRBD1. The CDR3 is made up of 13 amino acids. Germline CDR1 SGHTA, CDR2 FQGTGA. Germline trimming cut 5 bases from V and 5 bases from J; bases unmatched to any gene: 4. The CDR3 nucleotides read TGTGCCAGCAGCAAGGGACAGGAGTATGGCTACACCTTC. It encodes CASSKGQEYGYTF.

The CDR3 DNA follows: TGTGCCAGCAGTTTAGGCGGGACAGGTCCCTATGGCTACACCTTC. Residues: CASSLGGTGPYGYTF. V is TRBV28 and J is TRBJ1-2, with TRBD1 matching 8 bases. From germline, CDR1 is MDHEN and CDR2 SYDVKM. The CDR3 runs to 15 residues. J gave up 4 bases and V 2 bases, and 6 bases lay outside the gene matches.

J is TRBJ1-4 and V is TRBV27; 7 bases are shared with TRBD1. J was trimmed by 6 bases and V by 7 bases; bases with no gene match: 11. The CDR3 runs to 15 residues. CDR1 and CDR2 (germline): MNHEY, SMNVEV (reference sequence). CDR3 coding DNA: TGTGCCAGCAAGCCTACAGGGGTGGGGGATGAAAAACTGTTTTTT. It encodes CASKPTGVGDEKLFF.

The J gene is TRBJ2-5, the V gene TRBV9; TRBD2 agrees at 16 bases. V was clipped by 4 bases and J by 2 bases; unmatched bases: 5. CDR1 and CDR2 (germline): SGDLS, YYNGEE. The CDR3 is 17 residues long. Here the CDR3 DNA reads TGTGCCAGCAGCCCGGGACTAGCGGGGGGGGCTCAAGAGACCCAGTACTTC. Translated: CASSPGLAGGAQETQYF.

There are many counts of this clone. J is TRBJ1-4 and V is TRBV6-4; 7 bases align to TRBD1. Germline V lookup: CDR1 MRHNA, CDR2 SNTAGT. The CDR3 has 14 residues. V was pared by 5 bases and J by 7 bases, with 7 bases of the junction left unmatched. The CDR3 here is CASSFDRVREKLFF. The CDR3 DNA reads TGTGCCAGCAGTTTTGACAGGGTGCGTGAAAAACTGTTTTTT.

Regarding this clone: Sequence at one end of the junction differs from germline and may be a read error. This chain links TRBV7-7 with TRBJ1-1; no clear D. This CDR3 has 17 amino acids. Germline CDR1 and CDR2: SSHAT and FNYEAQ (reference sequence). The CDR3 coding sequence is TGTGCTAGCAGCCAAAACCCGGTCGTGATTATGAACACTGAAGCTTTCTTT. Its translation is CASSQNPVVIMNTEAFF.

The genes are TRBV28 and TRBJ2-7; TRBD1 matches 7 bases. Germline CDR1 and CDR2: MDHEN and SYDVKM. J gave up 4 bases and V 5 bases, and 11 bases lay outside the gene matches. The CDR3 loop spans 15 amino acids. The CDR3 DNA is TGTGCCAGCAGTGAGAGGGGGACAGCCTCATACGAGCAGTACTTC. It translates to CASSERGTASYEQYF.

The chain recombines TRBV19 with TRBJ1-5, with D perhaps TRBD1 (5 bases). Germline lookup yields CDR1 LNHDA and CDR2 SQIVND (reference sequence). The CDR3 has 15 residues. V lost 7 bases, J lost 6 bases, and 19 bases lay in between. CDR3 in amino acids: CASTPWGEGTQPQHF. The CDR3 DNA is TGTGCCAGTACCCCGTGGGGGGAGGGCACTCAGCCCCAGCATTTT.

The V and J genes are TRBV19 and TRBJ1-4; 7 bases are a match to TRBD1. The ends lost 2 bases at V and 5 bases at J; junction bases unmatched: 11. The CDR3 runs to 17 residues. Germline V CDR1 and CDR2: LNHDA, SQIVND (reference sequence). The CDR3 coding sequence is TGTGCCAGTAGTATATATGGGCCGGGACAGCCAAATGAAAAACTGTTTTTT. This translates into CASSIYGPGQPNEKLFF.

The chain links TRBV19 to TRBJ2-3; no clear D. The CDR3 has 11 residues. From germline, CDR1 is LNHDA and CDR2 SQIVND (reference sequence). Trimming took 6 bases from V and 2 from J, leaving 3 bases between them. CDR3 DNA: TGTGCCAGTAGCATCACAGATACGCAGTATTTT. Encoded protein: CASSITDTQYF. The full variable domain, its missing parts supplied by reference TRBV19 and TRBJ2-3, is DGGITQSPKYLFRKEGQNVTLSCEQNLNHDAMYWYRQDPGQGLRLIYYSQIVNDFQKGDIAEGYSVSREKKESFPLTVTSAQKNPTAFYLCASSITDTQYFGPGTRLTVL.

The V gene is TRBV2, the J gene TRBJ2-7; maybe TRBD2 (5 bases). Trimming cost V 6 bases and J 0 bases, with 12 bases left between them. The CDR3 spans 14 residues. CDR1 is SNHLY, CDR2 FYNNEI, per germline. Here the CDR3 DNA reads TGTGCCAGCAGGGAACGGGGTTCCTCCTACGAGCAGTACTTC. This encodes CASRERGSSYEQYF.

This clone was recorded a few times. The rearrangement links TRBV6-5 to TRBJ1-3; D ambiguous. The V end was cut by 0 bases, the J end by 6 bases, with 9 bases between. Germline V lookup: CDR1 MNHEY, CDR2 SVGAGI. This CDR3 has 14 residues. This CDR3 reads CASSYSEAANTIYF. The DNA of the CDR3 is TGTGCCAGCAGTTACTCAGAGGCCGCAAACACCATATATTTT.